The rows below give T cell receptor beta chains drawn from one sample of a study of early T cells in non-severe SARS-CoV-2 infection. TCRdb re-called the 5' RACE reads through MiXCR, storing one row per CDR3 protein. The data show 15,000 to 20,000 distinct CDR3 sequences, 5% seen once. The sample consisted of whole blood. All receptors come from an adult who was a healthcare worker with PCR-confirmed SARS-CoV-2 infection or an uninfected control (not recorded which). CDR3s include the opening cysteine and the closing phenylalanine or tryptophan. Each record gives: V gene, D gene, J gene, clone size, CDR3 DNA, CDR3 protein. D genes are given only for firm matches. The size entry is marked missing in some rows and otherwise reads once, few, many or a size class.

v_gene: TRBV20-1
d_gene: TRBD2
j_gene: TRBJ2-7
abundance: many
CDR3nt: TGCAGTGCTAGAGATTATGAGGCTAGCGGGTCGTCCCACTACGAGCAGTACTTC
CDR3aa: CSARDYEASGSSHYEQYF

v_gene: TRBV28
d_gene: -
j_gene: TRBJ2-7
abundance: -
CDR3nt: TGTGCCAGCAGTCTTAAAGCTTACTCCTACGAGCAGTACTTC
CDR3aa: CASSLKAYSYEQYF

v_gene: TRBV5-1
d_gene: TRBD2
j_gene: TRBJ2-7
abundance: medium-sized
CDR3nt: TGCGCCAGCAGCTTGGGTCTAGCGGGAGCTTACGAGCAGTACTTC
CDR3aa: CASSLGLAGAYEQYF

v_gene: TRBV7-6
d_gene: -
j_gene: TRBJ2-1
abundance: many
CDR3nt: TGTGCCAGCAGCCGGAGGGCTCAGGGGAATGAGCAGTTCTTC
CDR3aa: CASSRRAQGNEQFF

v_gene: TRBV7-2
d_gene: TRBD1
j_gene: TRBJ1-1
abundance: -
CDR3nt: TGTGCCAGCAGCACCCGACAGGGCTTCGTCACTGAAGCTTTCTTT
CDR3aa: CASSTRQGFVTEAFF

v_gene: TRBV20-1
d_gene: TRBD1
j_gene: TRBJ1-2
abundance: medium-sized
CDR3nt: TGCAGTGCTAGAGGGTCGACAGGGTCTACCAACTATGGCTACACCTTC
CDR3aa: CSARGSTGSTNYGYTF

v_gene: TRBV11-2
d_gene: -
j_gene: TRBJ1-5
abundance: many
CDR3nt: TGTGCCAGCAGCTTACTAGGCAATCAGCCCCAGCATTTT
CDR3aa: CASSLLGNQPQHF

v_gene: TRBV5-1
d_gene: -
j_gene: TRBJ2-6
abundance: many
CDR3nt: TGCGCCAGCAGCTTGGACACCCTTTCGAGCTCTGGGGCCAACGTCCTGACTTTC
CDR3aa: CASSLDTLSSSGANVLTF

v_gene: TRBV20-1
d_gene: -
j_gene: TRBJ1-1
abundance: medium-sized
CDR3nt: TGCAGTGCTAGAGATCCTCAGGGAGGTGAAGCTTTCTTT
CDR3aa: CSARDPQGGEAFF

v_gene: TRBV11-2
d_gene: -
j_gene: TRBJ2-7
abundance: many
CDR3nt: TGTGCCAGCAGCTTAGGACTCCGCGGGGTTTACGAGCAGTACTTC
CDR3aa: CASSLGLRGVYEQYF

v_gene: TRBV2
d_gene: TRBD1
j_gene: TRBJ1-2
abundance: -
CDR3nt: TGTGCCAGCAGTGAAGGCTTGACAGGGGGCTATGGCTACACCTTC
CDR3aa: CASSEGLTGGYGYTF

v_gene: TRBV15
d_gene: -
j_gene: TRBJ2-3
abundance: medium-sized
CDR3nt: TGTGCCACCAGCAGAGACATTAGCACAGATACGCAGTATTTT
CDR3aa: CATSRDISTDTQYF

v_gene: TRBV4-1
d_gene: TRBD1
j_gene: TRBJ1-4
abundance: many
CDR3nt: TGCGCCAGCAGCCCGGGACAGGGGGCAACTAATGAAAAACTGTTTTTT
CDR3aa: CASSPGQGATNEKLFF

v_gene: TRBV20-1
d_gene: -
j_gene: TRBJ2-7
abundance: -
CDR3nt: TGCAGTGCTAGGAGCGGGCCTACCTACGAGCAGTACTTC
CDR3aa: CSARSGPTYEQYF

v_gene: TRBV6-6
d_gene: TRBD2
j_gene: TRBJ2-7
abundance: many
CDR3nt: TGTGCCAGCTTTAGCGGGAGCTCCTACGAGCAGTACTTC
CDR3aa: CASFSGSSYEQYF

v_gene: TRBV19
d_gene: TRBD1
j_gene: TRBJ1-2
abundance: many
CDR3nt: TGTGCCAGTAGCGGGACAGGGAACTATGGCTACACCTTC
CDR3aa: CASSGTGNYGYTF

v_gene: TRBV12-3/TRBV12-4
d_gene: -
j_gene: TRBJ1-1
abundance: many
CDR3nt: TGTGCCAGCAGTTTTTGGGAGAACACTGAAGCTTTCTTT
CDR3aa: CASSFWENTEAFF

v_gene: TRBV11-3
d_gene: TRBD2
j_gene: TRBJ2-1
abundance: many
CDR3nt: TGTGCCAGCAGCTTAGGCGGCGGGAGATTCGGCAATGAGCAGTTCTTC
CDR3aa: CASSLGGGRFGNEQFF

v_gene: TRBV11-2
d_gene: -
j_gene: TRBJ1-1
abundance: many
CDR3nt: TGTGCCAGCAGCTCCGGGGTTGGGGGACGCTATGGAGCTTTCTTT
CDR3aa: CASSSGVGGRYGAFF

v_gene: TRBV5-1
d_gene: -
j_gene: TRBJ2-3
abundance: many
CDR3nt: TGCGCCAGCCGACGCGGGAGAGGGGGAGGCACAGATACGCAGTATTTT
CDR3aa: CASRRGRGGGTDTQYF

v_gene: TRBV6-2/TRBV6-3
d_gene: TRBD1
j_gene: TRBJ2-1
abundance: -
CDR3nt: TGTGCCAGCACAAGAGACAGGGGTAACAATGAGCAGTTCTTC
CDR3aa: CASTRDRGNNEQFF

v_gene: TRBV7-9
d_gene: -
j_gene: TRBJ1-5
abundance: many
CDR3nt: TGTGCCAGCAGCTTAGCGGGGGGAAGCAATCAGCCCCAGCATTTT
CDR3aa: CASSLAGGSNQPQHF

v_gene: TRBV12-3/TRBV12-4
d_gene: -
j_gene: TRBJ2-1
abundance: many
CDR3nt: TGTGCCAGCAGCAAGGGGAGCTCCTACAATGAGCAGTTCTTC
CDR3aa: CASSKGSSYNEQFF

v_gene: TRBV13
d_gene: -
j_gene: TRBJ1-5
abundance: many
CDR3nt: TGTGCCAGCAGCTTTGGGCGCGGGCCCCAGCATTTT
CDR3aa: CASSFGRGPQHF

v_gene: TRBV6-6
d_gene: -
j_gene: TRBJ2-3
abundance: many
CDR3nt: TGTGCCAGCAGGCCTACCCTAGGAGGGACAGATACGCAGTATTTT
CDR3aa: CASRPTLGGTDTQYF

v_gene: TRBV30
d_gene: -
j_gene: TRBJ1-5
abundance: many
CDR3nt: TGTGCCTGGAGTGTAGGCATCCAGCCTAATCAGCCCCAGCATTTT
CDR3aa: CAWSVGIQPNQPQHF

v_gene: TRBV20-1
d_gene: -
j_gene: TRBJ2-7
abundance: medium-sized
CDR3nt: TGCAGTGCTCCCCGACAAACCTCTGATGAGCAGTACTTC
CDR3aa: CSAPRQTSDEQYF

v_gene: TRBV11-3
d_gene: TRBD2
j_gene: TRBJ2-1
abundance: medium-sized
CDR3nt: TGTGCCAGCAGCTTAGTCTTGACTAGCCAAGCCCTCAATGAGCAGTTCTTC
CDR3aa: CASSLVLTSQALNEQFF

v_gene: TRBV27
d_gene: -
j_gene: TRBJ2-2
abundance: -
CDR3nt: TGTGCCAGCAGCCCTGCTACCATGATCGGACTAATCCCCGGGGAGCTGTTTTTT
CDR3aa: CASSPATMIGLIPGELFF

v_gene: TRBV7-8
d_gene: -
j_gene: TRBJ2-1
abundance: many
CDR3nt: TGTGCCAGCAGCTCTCTTGCCTACCGGGCCCAGGGGAATGAGCAGTTCTTC
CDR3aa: CASSSLAYRAQGNEQFF

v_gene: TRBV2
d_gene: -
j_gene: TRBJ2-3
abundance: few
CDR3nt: TGTGCCAGCAGTGAACGGTATCCCCCCACAGATACGCAGTATTTT
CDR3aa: CASSERYPPTDTQYF

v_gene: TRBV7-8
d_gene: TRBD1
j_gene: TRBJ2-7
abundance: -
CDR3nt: TGTGCCAGCAGCTTCGGACAGGTTGTCTACGAGCAGTACTTC
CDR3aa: CASSFGQVVYEQYF

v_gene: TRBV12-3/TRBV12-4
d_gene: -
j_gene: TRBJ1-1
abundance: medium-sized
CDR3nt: TGTGCCAGCAGTTTGTCCCCGAGGACTGAAGCTTTCTTT
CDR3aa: CASSLSPRTEAFF

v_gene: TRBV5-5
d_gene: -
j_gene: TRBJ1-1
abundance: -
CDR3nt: TGTGCCAGCAGCTTGCAGGGGAACACTGAAGCTTTCTTT
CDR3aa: CASSLQGNTEAFF

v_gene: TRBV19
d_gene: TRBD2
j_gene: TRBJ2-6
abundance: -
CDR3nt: TGTGCCAGTAGTATAGATCTGAGCGGGAGGCCCCCCGGTGGGGCCAACGTCCTGACTTTC
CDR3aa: CASSIDLSGRPPGGANVLTF

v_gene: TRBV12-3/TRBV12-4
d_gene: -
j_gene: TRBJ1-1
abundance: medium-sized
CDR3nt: TGTGCCAGCAGTTTAAGGCAGCATTACACTGAAGCTTTCTTT
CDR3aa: CASSLRQHYTEAFF

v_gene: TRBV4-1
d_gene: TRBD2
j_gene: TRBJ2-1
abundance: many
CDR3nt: TGCGCCAGCAGCCGGGGACTAGCGGGTTGGAGCTCCTACAATGAGCAGTTCTTC
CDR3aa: CASSRGLAGWSSYNEQFF

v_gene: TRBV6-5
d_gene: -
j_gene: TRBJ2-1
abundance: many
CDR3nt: TGTGCCAGCAGTCCTAGCGCCGACTCCTACAATGAGCAGTTCTTC
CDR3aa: CASSPSADSYNEQFF

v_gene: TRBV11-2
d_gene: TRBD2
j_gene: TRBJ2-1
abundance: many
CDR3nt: TGTGCCAGCAGCCCTGAACTAGCGGGGGGGCTTGCGCAGTTCTTC
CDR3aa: CASSPELAGGLAQFF

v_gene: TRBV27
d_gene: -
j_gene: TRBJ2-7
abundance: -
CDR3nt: TGTGCCAGCAGTCCGGGACTGTCGTACGAGCAGTACTTC
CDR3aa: CASSPGLSYEQYF

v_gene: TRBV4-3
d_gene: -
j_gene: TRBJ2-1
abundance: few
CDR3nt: TGCGCCAGCAGCCAAGAAAGGGCCAGGGGCGATGAGCAGTTCTTC
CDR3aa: CASSQERARGDEQFF

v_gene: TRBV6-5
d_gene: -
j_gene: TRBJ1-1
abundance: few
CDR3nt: TGTGCCAGCAGCCCCGGCAGGGTCACTGAAGCTTTCTTT
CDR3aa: CASSPGRVTEAFF

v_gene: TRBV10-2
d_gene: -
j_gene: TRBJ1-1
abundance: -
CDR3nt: TGCGCCAGCAGTGACAGACGGGGAACGAACACTGAAGCTTTCTTT
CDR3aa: CASSDRRGTNTEAFF

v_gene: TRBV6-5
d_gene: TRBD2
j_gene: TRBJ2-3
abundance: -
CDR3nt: TGTGCCAGCAGTTACGACGGGACTAGCGATACGCAGTATTTT
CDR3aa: CASSYDGTSDTQYF

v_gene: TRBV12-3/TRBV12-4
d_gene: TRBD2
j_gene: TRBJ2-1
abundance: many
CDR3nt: TGTGCCAGCAGTTCTGCTAGCGGGAGCTCCTACAATGAGCAGTTCTTC
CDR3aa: CASSSASGSSYNEQFF

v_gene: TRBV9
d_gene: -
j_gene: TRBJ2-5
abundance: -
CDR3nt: TGTGCCAGCAGCGTTACAGGGAGACAAGAGACCCAGTACTTC
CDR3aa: CASSVTGRQETQYF

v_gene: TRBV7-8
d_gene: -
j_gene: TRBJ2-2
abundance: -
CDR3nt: TGTGCCAGCAGCTTAGGGGCGGGCCGGATTGGGACCGGGGAGCTGTTTTTT
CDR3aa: CASSLGAGRIGTGELFF

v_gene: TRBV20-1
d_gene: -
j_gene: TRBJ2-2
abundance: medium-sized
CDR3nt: TGCAGTGCTAGAGATAGGGGGTTCGCGAACACCGGGGAGCTGTTTTTT
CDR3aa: CSARDRGFANTGELFF

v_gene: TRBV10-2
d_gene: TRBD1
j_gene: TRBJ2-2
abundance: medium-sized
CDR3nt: TGCGCCAGCCGGGACAGGGACACCGGGGAGCTGTTTTTT
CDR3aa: CASRDRDTGELFF

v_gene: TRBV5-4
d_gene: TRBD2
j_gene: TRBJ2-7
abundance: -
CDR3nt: TGTGCCAGCAGCCAAGGCCGGACTAGCGGGACCTACGAGCAGTACTTC
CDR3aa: CASSQGRTSGTYEQYF

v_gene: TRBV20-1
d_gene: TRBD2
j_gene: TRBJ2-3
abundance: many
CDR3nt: TGCAGTGCTTCCGCAGTTGGCCTAGCGGGAGATGAGGATACGCAGTATTTT
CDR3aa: CSASAVGLAGDEDTQYF